This TCR beta chain was identified in a study of shared clonotypes between healthy human individuals. Sequenced by immunoSEQ multiplex PCR; TCRdb stores in-frame clones only, minus some. The table shows fewer than 400,000 clones, with approximately 74% occurring only once. V was pared by 5 bases and J by 5 bases, with 16 bases between. The CDR3 covers 15 residues. Germline V gene sequence: CDR1 SGHVS, CDR2 FQNEAQ. The receptor's source is a man younger than 45 in good health. The specimen sequenced was memory CD4+ T cells sorted from blood. Subset given: CD45RA-negative fraction. The V call is TRBV7-8, the J call TRBJ1-3; D unresolved. Here the CDR3 reads CASSPTPTGRNTIYF. CDR3 DNA sequence: TGTGCCAGCAGCCCTACCCCCACGGGCAGAAACACCATATATTTT.